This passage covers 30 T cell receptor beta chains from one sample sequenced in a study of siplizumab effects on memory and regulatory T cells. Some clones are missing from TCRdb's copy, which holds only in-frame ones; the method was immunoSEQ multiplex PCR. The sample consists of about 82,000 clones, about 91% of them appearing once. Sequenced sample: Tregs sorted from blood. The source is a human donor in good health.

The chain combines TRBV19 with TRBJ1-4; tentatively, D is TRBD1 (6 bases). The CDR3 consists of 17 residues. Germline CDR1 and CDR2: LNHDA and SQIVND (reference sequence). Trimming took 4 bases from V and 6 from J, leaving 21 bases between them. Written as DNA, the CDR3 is TGTGCCAGTAGTACCACAGGGCCGTTCGTTTCTTATGAAAAACTGTTTTTT. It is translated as CASSTTGPFVSYEKLFF.

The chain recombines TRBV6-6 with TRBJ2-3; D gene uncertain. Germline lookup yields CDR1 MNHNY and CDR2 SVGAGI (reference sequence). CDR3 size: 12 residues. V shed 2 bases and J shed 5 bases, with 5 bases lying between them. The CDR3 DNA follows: TGTGCCAGCAGTTACCACAAAGATACGCAGTATTTT. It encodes CASSYHKDTQYF.

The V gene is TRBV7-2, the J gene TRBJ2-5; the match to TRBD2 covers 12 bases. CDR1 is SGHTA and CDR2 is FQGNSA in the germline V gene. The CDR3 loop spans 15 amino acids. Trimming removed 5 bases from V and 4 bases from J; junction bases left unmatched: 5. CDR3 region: CASSPSGGAPETQYF. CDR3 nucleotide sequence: TGTGCCAGCAGCCCTAGCGGGGGGGCTCCAGAGACCCAGTACTTC.

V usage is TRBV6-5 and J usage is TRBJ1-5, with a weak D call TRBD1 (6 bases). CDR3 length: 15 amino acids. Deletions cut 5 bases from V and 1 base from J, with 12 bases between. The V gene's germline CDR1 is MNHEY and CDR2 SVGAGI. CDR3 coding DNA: TGTGCCAGCAGTCAAGGACAGCTAAGCAATCAGCCCCAGCATTTT. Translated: CASSQGQLSNQPQHF.

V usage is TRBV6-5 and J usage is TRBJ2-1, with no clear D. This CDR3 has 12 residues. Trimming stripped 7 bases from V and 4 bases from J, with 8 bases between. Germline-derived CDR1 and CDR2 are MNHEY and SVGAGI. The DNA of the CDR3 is TGTGCCAGCACCTCAAGTTACAATGAGCAGTTCTTC. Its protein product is CASTSSYNEQFF.

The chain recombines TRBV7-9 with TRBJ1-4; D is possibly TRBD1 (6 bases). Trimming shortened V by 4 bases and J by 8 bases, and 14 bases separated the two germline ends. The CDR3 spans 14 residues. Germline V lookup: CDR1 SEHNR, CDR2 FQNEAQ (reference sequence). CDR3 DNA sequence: TGTGCCAGCAGCTCACAGGGAGGAGGCGAAAAACTGTTTTTT. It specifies CASSSQGGGEKLFF. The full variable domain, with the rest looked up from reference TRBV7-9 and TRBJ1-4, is DTGVSQNPRHKITKRGQNVTFRCDPISEHNRLYWYRQTLGQGPEFLTYFQNEAQLEKSRLLSDRFSAERPKGSFSTLEIQRTEQGDSAMYLCASSSQGGGEKLFFGSGTQLSVL.

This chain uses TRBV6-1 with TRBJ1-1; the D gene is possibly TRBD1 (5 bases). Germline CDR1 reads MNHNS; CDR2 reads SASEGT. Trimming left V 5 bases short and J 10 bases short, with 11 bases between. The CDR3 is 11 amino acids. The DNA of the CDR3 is TGTGCCAGCAGTTACGAGGGACGAGCTTTCTTT. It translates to CASSYEGRAFF.

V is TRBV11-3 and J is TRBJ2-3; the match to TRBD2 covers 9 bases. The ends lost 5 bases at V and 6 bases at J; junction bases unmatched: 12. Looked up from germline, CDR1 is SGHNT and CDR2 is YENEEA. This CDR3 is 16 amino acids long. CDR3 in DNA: TGTGCCAGCAGCCCATCAGCGGGGGGCCGTTCGGATACGCAGTATTTT. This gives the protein CASSPSAGGRSDTQYF.

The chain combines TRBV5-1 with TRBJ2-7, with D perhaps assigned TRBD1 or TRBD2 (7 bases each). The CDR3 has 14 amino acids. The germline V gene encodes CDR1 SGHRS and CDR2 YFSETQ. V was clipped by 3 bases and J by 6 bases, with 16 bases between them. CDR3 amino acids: CASSSQGGGSEQYF. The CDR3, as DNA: TGCGCCAGCAGCTCCCAGGGGGGAGGGAGCGAGCAGTACTTC.

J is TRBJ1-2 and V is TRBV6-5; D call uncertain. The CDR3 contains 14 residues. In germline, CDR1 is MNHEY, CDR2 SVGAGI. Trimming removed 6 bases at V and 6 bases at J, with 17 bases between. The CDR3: CASRRTWNDHGYTF. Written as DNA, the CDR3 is TGTGCCAGCAGACGGACCTGGAATGACCATGGCTACACCTTC.

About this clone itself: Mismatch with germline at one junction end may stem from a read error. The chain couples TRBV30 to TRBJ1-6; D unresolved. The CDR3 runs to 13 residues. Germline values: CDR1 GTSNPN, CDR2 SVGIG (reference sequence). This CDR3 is CAWGVYGDSPLHF. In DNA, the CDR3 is TGTGCCTGGGGTGTATATGGAGATTCACCCCTCCACTTT.

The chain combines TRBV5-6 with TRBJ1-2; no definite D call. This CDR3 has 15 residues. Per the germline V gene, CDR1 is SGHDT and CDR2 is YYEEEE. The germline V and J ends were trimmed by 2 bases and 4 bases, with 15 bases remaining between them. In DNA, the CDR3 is TGTGCCAGCAGCTTAAATTTGGGCTCTGGCTATGGCTACACCTTC. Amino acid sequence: CASSLNLGSGYGYTF.

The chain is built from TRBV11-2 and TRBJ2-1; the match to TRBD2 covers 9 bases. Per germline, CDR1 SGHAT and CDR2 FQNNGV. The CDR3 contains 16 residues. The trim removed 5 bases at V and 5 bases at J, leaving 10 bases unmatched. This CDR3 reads CASSQIAGAKDNEQFF. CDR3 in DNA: TGTGCCAGCAGCCAAATAGCGGGGGCAAAAGACAATGAGCAGTTCTTC. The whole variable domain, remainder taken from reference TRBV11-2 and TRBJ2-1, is EAGVAQSPRYKIIEKRQSVAFWCNPISGHATLYWYQQILGQGPKLLIQFQNNGVVDDSQLPKDRFSAERLKGVDSTLKIQPAKLEDSAVYLCASSQIAGAKDNEQFFGPGTRLTVL.

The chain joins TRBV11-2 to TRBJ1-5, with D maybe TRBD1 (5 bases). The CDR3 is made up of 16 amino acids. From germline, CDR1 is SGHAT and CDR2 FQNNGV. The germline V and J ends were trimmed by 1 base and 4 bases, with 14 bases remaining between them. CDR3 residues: CASSLVPGGKNQPQHF. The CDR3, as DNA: TGTGCCAGCAGCTTAGTCCCCGGGGGGAAGAATCAGCCCCAGCATTTT.

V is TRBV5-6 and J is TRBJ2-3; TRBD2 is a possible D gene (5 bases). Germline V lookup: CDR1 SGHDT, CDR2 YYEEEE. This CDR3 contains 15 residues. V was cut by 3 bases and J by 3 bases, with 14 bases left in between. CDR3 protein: CASSSLLGLTDTQYF. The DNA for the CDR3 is TGTGCCAGCAGCTCCTTACTAGGGTTGACAGATACGCAGTATTTT.

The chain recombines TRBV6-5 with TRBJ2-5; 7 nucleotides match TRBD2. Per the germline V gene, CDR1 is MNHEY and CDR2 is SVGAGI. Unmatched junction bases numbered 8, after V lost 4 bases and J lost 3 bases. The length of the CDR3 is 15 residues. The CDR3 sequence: CASSSNGAGEETQYF. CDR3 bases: TGTGCCAGCAGTTCAAATGGGGCGGGGGAAGAGACCCAGTACTTC.

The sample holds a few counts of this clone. The CDR3 sequence: CASSPDQGNTIYF. The DNA of the CDR3 is TGCGCCAGCAGCCCAGACCAGGGAAACACCATATATTTT. This chain uses TRBV5-1 with TRBJ1-3; D not certain. Trimming took off 4 bases at V and 4 bases at J, with 9 bases between the two ends. CDR3 length: 13 amino acids. The germline V gene encodes CDR1 SGHRS and CDR2 YFSETQ.

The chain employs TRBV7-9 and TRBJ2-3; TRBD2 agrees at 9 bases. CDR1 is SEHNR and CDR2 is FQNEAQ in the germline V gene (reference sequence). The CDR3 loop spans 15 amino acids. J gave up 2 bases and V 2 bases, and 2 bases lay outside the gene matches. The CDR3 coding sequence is TGTGCCAGCAGCTTACGCGGGGGGGACACAGATACGCAGTATTTT. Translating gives CASSLRGGDTDTQYF.

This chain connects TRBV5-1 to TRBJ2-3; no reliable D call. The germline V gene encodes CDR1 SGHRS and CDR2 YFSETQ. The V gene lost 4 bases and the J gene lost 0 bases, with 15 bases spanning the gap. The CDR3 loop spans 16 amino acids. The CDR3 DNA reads TGCGCCAGCAGCCATTTCCAAACCGTTAGCACAGATACGCAGTATTTT. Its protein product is CASSHFQTVSTDTQYF. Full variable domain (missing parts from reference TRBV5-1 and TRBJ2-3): KAGVTQTPRYLIKTRGQQVTLSCSPISGHRSVSWYQQTPGQGLQFLFEYFSETQRNKGNFPGRFSGRQFSNSRSEMNVSTLELGDSALYLCASSHFQTVSTDTQYFGPGTRLTVL.

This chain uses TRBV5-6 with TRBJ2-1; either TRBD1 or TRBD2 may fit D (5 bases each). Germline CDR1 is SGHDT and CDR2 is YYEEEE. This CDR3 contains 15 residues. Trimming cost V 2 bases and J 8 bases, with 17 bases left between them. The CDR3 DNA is TGTGCCAGCAGCTTTAGTCCGGGGACGAGCTATGAGCAGTTCTTC. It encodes CASSFSPGTSYEQFF.

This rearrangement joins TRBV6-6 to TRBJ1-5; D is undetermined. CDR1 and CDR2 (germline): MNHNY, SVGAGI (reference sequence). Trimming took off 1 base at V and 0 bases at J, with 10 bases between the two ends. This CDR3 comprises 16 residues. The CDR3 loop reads CASSYFGRYSNQPQHF. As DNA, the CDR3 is TGTGCCAGCAGTTACTTTGGACGGTATAGCAATCAGCCCCAGCATTTT.

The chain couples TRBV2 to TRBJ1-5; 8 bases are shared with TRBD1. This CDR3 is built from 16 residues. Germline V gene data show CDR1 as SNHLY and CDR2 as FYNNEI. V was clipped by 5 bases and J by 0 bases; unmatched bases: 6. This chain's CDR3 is CASSWDRWDSNQPQHF. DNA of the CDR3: TGTGCCAGCAGTTGGGACAGGTGGGATAGCAATCAGCCCCAGCATTTT.

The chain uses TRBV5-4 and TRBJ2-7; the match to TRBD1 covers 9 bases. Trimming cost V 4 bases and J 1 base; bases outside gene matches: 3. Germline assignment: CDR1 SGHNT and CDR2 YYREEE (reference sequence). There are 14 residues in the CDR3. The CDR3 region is CASSADRGSYEQYF. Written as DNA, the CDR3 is TGTGCCAGCAGCGCCGACAGGGGGTCCTACGAGCAGTACTTC.

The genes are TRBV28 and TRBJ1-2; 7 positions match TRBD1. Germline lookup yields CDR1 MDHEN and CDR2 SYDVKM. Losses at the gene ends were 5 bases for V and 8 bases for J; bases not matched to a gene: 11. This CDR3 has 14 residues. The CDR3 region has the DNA TGTGCCAGCAGTGGACCGGGACAGTCCGAGGGCTACACCTTC. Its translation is CASSGPGQSEGYTF.

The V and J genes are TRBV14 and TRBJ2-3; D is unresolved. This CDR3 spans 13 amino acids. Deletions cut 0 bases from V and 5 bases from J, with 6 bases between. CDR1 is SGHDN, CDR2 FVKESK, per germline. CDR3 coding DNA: TGTGCCAGCAGCCAAGATTTCATAGATACGCAGTATTTT. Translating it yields CASSQDFIDTQYF. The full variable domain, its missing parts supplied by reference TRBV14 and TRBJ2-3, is EAGVTQFPSHSVIEKGQTVTLRCDPISGHDNLYWYRRVMGKEIKFLLHFVKESKQDESGMPNNRFLAERTGGTYSTLKVQPAELEDSGVYFCASSQDFIDTQYFGPGTRLTVL.

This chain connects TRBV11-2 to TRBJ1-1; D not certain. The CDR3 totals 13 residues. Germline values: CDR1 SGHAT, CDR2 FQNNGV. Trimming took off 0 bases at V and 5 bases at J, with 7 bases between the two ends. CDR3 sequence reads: CASSLERGTEAFF. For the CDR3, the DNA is TGTGCCAGCAGCTTAGAGCGGGGTACTGAAGCTTTCTTT.

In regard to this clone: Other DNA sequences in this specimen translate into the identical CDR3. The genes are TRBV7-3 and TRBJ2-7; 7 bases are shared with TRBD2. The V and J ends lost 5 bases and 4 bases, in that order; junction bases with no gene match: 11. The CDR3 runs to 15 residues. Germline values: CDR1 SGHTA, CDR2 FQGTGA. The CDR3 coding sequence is TGTGCCAGCAGCGTGGGGGGGGGTTGGCAATACGAGCAGTACTTC. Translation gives CASSVGGGWQYEQYF. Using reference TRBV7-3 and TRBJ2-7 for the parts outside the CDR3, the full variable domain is GAGVSQTPSNKVTEKGKYVELRCDPISGHTALYWYRQSLGQGPEFLIYFQGTGAADDSGLPNDRFFAVRPEGSVSTLKIQRTERGDSAVYLCASSVGGGWQYEQYFGPGTRLTVT.

The CDR3 DNA follows: TGTGCCAGCTCACCACCGCCCGGAGAAGAGACCCAGTACTTC. It translates to CASSPPPGEETQYF. V is TRBV18 and J is TRBJ2-5; no definite D call. CDR3 size: 14 residues. Germline CDR1 and CDR2: KGHSH and LQKENI. V was cut by 0 bases and J by 3 bases, with 8 bases left in between.

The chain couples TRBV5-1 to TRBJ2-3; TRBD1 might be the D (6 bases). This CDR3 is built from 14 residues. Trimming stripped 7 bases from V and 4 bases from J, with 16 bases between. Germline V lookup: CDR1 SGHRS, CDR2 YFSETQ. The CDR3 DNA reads TGCGCCAGCTCAACCCTAGGGGGATCAGATACGCAGTATTTT. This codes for CASSTLGGSDTQYF. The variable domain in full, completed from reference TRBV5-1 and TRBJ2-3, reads KAGVTQTPRYLIKTRGQQVTLSCSPISGHRSVSWYQQTPGQGLQFLFEYFSETQRNKGNFPGRFSGRQFSNSRSEMNVSTLELGDSALYLCASSTLGGSDTQYFGPGTRLTVL.

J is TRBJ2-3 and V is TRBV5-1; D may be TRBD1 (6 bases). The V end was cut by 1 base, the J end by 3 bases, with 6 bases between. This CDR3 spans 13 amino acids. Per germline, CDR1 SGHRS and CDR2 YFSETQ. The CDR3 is CASSLQGTDTQYF. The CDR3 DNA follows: TGCGCCAGCAGCTTGCAGGGGACAGATACGCAGTATTTT.